This TCR beta chain was sequenced in a study of T cell responses to AZD1222 COVID-19 vaccine (dated by TCRdb to about 2021). General notes on the study: AZD1222 recipients with second doses at about 4 weeks or about 12 weeks were pooled, because spike-specific TCR depth and breadth did not differ between schedules. A total of just over 230 trial participants underwent TCR sequencing, of whom nearly 210 had received two doses of AZD1222 and 26 had received two doses of the MenACWY control vaccine. Trial participants were enrolled by age into subgroups of 18-55, 56-69 and 70-plus years, and around 140, 26 and 57 TCR-sequenced participants, respectively, were included in these subgroups.

What the work shows at the level of the full study, not this receptor alone: Spike-specific TCR breadth and depth rose significantly after two AZD1222 doses compared with day 0 and with MenACWY recipients. Only a handful of AZD1222 recipients were SARS-CoV-2 seropositive at baseline, limiting conclusions about previously exposed vaccinees. Because no samples from the day 14 peak response were available, repertoires could be characterized only after the peak T cell response. Epitopes outside the regions mutated in the B.1.351 and B.1.1.7 variants were reportedly recognized by nearly half of the unique spike-specific TCRs. Participants were mostly white British, with more females than males. The authors suggested clonal diversity may have been underestimated. The whole spike protein was spanned by vaccine-associated CD4 TCRs, and dominant responses were seen in regions 160-218 and 743-854. In the small 56-69-year group, the increase in depth fell short of significance, most likely because of low power.

Taken from cysteine to phenylalanine, the CDR3 has 13 residues. CDR3 DNA only is kept here, 39 bases in frame from base 1. V drops 6 bases and J drops 3 bases, leaving 11 bases in between. The germline V gene specifies SNHLY as CDR1 and FYNNEI as CDR2. As to this clone: The specificity of this receptor is unknown. Per-base quality was not reported, and no clone a single base away is much larger than it.

The CDR3 regions of human TCRbeta chains were subjected to immunosequencing. The published analysis was carried out like this. Repertoire TCRs were checked for matches against a reference library of SARS-CoV-2-specific TCRs that had been generated using the MIRA antigen-specificity platform. Breadth was defined as the fraction of unique TCRs that were SARS-CoV-2-associated. Depth was defined as the fraction of total T cells that were SARS-CoV-2-associated. Using the MIRA data, each spike-specific TCR was mapped to the spike region that the TCR reacts to and placed in a CD4 or CD8 class. Log10-transformed breadth and depth values were compared by one-way ANOVA with Sidak's multiple comparisons tests. TCRdb mirrors the immuneACCESS table, restricted to in-frame sequences. Some clones are absent from its copies; in checked studies, under half trace to an unresolved V gene, and the reason for the others is unknown. That table gives V, J and clone size, and the DNA gave D and trimming. A total of fewer than 120,000 clones appear in this sample, just under 95% of them only once. 7.8% of the sample comes from the top ten.

The time point label on this specimen signifies: baseline before first vaccination. Vaccinee samples were obtained from the UK trials COV001 and COV002, which included a single-blind randomized controlled phase 2/3 trial of AZD1222 (ChAdOx1 nCoV-19) in healthy adults. Trial participant PBMC samples were collected at day 0 and day 28 after the second dose for TCRbeta chain sequencing. The TCR comes from an adult in good health. The material sequenced was peripheral blood, taken on day 0 of AZD1222 vaccination. Recombination linked TRBV2 to TRBJ1-2, and perhaps TRBD1 as D gene, on 5 matching bases. The CDR3 protein sequence reads: CASREDTYYGYTF. The DNA sequence follows: TGTGCCAGCAGAGAGGACACTTACTATGGCTACACCTTC.